The sequence of this TCR beta chain was determined in a study of lymphopenia after photon versus proton radiotherapy. Study conclusions and caveats: Only patients who died were analyzed for survival; proton advantage is unproven. Post-nadir diversity loss with photons came from oligoclonal expansion, particularly CD8+ Temra cells. Photon-treated patients lost naive T cells and TCR diversity; proton-treated stayed stable.

Data came from immunoSEQ multiplex PCR; TCRdb stores just in-frame clones and leaves some out. This table has tens of thousands of clones, roughly 85% appearing once. The CDR3 spans 15 residues. V dropped 5 bases and J dropped 5 bases, with 18 bases sitting between them. The germline V gene has CDR1 LGHNT and CDR2 FRNRAP. A remark on this clone: Its antigen is as yet unknown.

The source material was peripheral blood, sampled from a patient treated with photon-based radiotherapy. This receptor was taken from a man aged 35 to 55 with gastric cancer. This sequence joins TRBV12-5 and TRBJ2-5, with D possibly matching TRBD2 (5 bases). DNA of the CDR3: TGTGCTAGTGGTCCCGGGCTAGCTTTGGGGGAGACCCAGTACTTC. This sequence encodes CASGPGLALGETQYF.